The TCR beta chain described here comes from a study of T cells after yellow fever vaccination. Study results and limitations: There was a small share of clonotypes that showed up in both the CD4 and CD8 compartments.

TCRdb analysed the 5' RACE reads with MiXCR anew, one entry per CDR3 protein. The top ten clones hold 17% of a sample with a few hundred thousand distinct CDR3 sequences, around 16% of them seen once. This CDR3 region has 15 residues. J gave up 1 base and V 7 bases, and 7 bases lay outside the gene matches. The germline gives CDR1 SGHAT, CDR2 FQNNGV. On this clonotype itself: Its antigen remains unknown.

Sequences were derived from PBMCs, sampled 5 days after the first yellow fever vaccination. The sequence derives from a young man who received the YFV17D yellow fever vaccine. The genes are TRBV11-2 and TRBJ2-3, with 8 bases aligning to TRBD2. CDR3 nucleotides: TGTGCCAGCACTGATAGCGGGGCCGGCACAGATACGCAGTATTTT. Amino acid sequence: CASTDSGAGTDTQYF. Complete variable domain (other parts from reference TRBV11-2 and TRBJ2-3): EAGVAQSPRYKIIEKRQSVAFWCNPISGHATLYWYQQILGQGPKLLIQFQNNGVVDDSQLPKDRFSAERLKGVDSTLKIQPAKLEDSAVYLCASTDSGAGTDTQYFGPGTRLTVL.